The present entry profiles one TCR beta chain with its context. The data are from a study of shared clonotypes between healthy human individuals. This CDR3 contains 16 residues. The germline gives CDR1 SGHTA, CDR2 FQGNSA. V dropped 1 base and J dropped 7 bases, with 16 bases sitting between them. This table comes from immunoSEQ multiplex PCR, and its TCRdb copy is limited to in-frame clones, with some not included. Among over a million clones listed, 60% to 80% were seen once. Input material: memory CD4+ T cells sorted from blood. Subset defined: CD45RA-negative fraction. This clonotype originated in a man younger than 35 in good health. The chain combines TRBV7-2 with TRBJ2-2; D uncertain. The CDR3 DNA sequence: TGTGCCAGCAGCTTAGTACGACCTACTACGGGCGGGGAGCTGTTTTTT. It yields the protein CASSLVRPTTGGELFF.